This T cell receptor (beta chain) was retrieved from a study of CD8 T cells in ankylosing spondylitis. Study-wide results and limits: Some motif variants had been reported before (in reactive arthritis synovial fluid and blood).

The CDR3 runs to 15 residues. V shed 4 bases and J 3 bases; nucleotides not matched to a gene: 5. CDR1 is SGHTA, CDR2 FQGNSA, per germline. TCRdb reprocessed the 5' RACE reads with MiXCR, giving one entry per CDR3 protein. The sample lists approximately 150,000 distinct CDR3 sequences, around a third occurring once. This clonotype was seen a few times. Its target is unknown. The receptor comes from a male donor with ankylosing spondylitis. The sample consisted of synovial fluid, either unsorted or a sorted T cell fraction (not recorded which). V usage is TRBV7-2 and J usage is TRBJ1-2, with 10 bases lining up with TRBD1. CDR3 sequence (DNA): TGTGCCAGCAGCTCCCCGGACAGGGGGGACTATGGCTACACCTTC. It yields the protein CASSSPDRGDYGYTF. Full variable domain (missing parts from reference TRBV7-2 and TRBJ1-2): GAGVSQSPSNKVTEKGKDVELRCDPISGHTALYWYRQSLGQGLEFLIYFQGNSAPDKSGLPSDRFSAERTGGSVSTLTIQRTQQEDSAVYLCASSSPDRGDYGYTFGSGTRLTVV.